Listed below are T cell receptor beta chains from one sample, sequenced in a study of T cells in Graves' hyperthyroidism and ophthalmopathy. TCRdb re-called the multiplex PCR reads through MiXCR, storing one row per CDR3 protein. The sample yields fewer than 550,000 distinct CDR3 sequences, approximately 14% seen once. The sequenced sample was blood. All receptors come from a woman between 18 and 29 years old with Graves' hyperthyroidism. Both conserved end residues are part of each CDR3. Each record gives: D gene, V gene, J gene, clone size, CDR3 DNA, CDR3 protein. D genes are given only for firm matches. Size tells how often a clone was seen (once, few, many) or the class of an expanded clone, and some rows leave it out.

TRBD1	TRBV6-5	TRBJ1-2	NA	TGTGCCAGCAGGTATACAGGGGGCGCGAGCTATGGCTACACCTTC	CASRYTGGASYGYTF
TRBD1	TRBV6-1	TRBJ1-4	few	TGTGCCAGCCGCACCGGGACAGGGGTCGAAAAACTGTTTTTT	CASRTGTGVEKLFF
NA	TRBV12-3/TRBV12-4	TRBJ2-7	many	TGTGCCAGCAGTTCGACTAGTTTTCCCTACGAGCAGTACTTC	CASSSTSFPYEQYF
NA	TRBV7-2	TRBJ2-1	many	TGTGCCAGCAGCTTAGCGCTCGGACCCTTAACAAATGAGCAGTTCTTC	CASSLALGPLTNEQFF
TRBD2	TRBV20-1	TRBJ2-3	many	TGCAGTGCTCCTCTTAGCGGGAGAGGAGATACGCAGTATTTT	CSAPLSGRGDTQYF
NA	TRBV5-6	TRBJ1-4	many	TGTGCCAGCAGACCCTCGGACAAAGGAGAAAAACTGTTTTTT	CASRPSDKGEKLFF
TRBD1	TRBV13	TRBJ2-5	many	TGTGCCAGCAGCACTCCTCAGGGGGCGGCCTGGGTTCGACAAGAGACCCAGTACTTC	CASSTPQGAAWVRQETQYF
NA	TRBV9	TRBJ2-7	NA	TGTGCCAGCAGCGTAGGAGGGCTTCCCTACGAGCAGTACTTC	CASSVGGLPYEQYF
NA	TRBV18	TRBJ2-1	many	TGTGCCAGCTCACCAGTCTCGGACAATGAGCAGTTCTTC	CASSPVSDNEQFF
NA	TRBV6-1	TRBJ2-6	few	TGTGCCAGCAGTGAACGGTACTCTGGGGCCAACGTCCTGACTTTC	CASSERYSGANVLTF
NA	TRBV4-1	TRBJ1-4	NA	TGCGCCAGCAGCCAAGACAGAATAGGCAGGGGAGAAAAACTGTTTTTT	CASSQDRIGRGEKLFF
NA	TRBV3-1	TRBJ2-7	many	TGTGCCAGCAGCCACAAGGGAGGGACAGACTCCTACGAGCAGTACTTC	CASSHKGGTDSYEQYF
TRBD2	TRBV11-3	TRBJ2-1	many	TGTGCCAGCAGCTTAGTGGGGCTAGCGGTACTCTACAATGAGCAGTTCTTC	CASSLVGLAVLYNEQFF
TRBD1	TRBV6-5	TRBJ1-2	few	TGTGCCAGCAGTTACTCAGGGGGCGCGGATGGCTACACCTTC	CASSYSGGADGYTF
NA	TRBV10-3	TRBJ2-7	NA	TGTGCCATCAGTGAGTCGTTCGGCGAGCAGTACTTC	CAISESFGEQYF
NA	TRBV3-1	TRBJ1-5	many	TGTGCCAGCAGCCAACGGGAACAGGCTCTTAGCAATCAGCCCCAGCATTTT	CASSQREQALSNQPQHF
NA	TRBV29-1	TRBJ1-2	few	TGCAGCGTTGTTACAGAGAGCTACTATGGCTACACCTTC	CSVVTESYYGYTF
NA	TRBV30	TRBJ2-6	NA	TGTGCCTGGAGTGTAAGGCAGGGACGGACTGGGGCCAACGTCCTGACTTTC	CAWSVRQGRTGANVLTF
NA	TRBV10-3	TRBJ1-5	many	TGTGCCATCAGTATGGGACCTATATTAGATCAGCCCCAGCATTTT	CAISMGPILDQPQHF
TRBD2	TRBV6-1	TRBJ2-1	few	TGTGCCAGCAGTTGGGGGCCGGCGGGGGGACAGTTCTTC	CASSWGPAGGQFF
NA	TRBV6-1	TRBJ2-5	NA	TGTGCCAGCAGTTCCCAGGCCGACGGGCCTCGGTACTTC	CASSSQADGPRYF
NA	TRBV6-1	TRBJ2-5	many	TGTGCCACCACGACAGGGCGGGGAGAGACCCAGTACTTC	CATTTGRGETQYF
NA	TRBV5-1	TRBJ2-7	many	TGCGCCAGCAGCTTGGGGTCACAGGGCTACGAGCAGTACTTC	CASSLGSQGYEQYF
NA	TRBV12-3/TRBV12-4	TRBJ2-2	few	TGTGCCAGCACCGAAGGATCGGCGGGCGGGGAGCTGTTTTTT	CASTEGSAGGELFF
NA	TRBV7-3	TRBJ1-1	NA	TGTGCCAGCAGCTTAAGGCCCCCGAATCGGGCTTTCTTT	CASSLRPPNRAFF
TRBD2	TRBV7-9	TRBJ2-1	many	TGTGCCAGCAGCCCCCGCTTCTGGACTAGCGGGGTGGGCAATGAGCAGTTCTTC	CASSPRFWTSGVGNEQFF
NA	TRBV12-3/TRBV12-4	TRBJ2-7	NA	TGTGCCAGCAGCCCCCTCCCCCAGAGTAGCTACGAGCAGTACTTC	CASSPLPQSSYEQYF
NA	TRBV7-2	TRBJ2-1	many	TGTGCCAGCAGCTTAGGGAGGGGGGCGGATGAGCAGTTCTTC	CASSLGRGADEQFF
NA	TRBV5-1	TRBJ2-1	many	TGCGCCAGCAGCCCCGGGCAGAGTAGCTCCTACAATGAGCAGTTCTTC	CASSPGQSSSYNEQFF
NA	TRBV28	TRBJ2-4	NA	TGTGCCAGCAGTTTAAAGACGCGGGGAGCCAAAAACATTCAGTACTTC	CASSLKTRGAKNIQYF
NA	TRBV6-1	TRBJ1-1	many	TGTGCCAGCAGTCCTACGTGGGCCCGGGAAGCTTTCTTT	CASSPTWAREAFF
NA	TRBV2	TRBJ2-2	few	TGTGCCAGCAGTGAAGTCAGGCGGACCGGGGAGCTGTTTTTT	CASSEVRRTGELFF
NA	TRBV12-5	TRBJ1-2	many	TGTGCTAGTGGTTCCGGGCAGGCGCATGGCTACACCTTC	CASGSGQAHGYTF
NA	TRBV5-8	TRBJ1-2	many	TGTGCCAGCAGCTTCCCCTTGGATGCCAACTATGGCTACACCTTC	CASSFPLDANYGYTF
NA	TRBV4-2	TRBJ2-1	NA	TGTGCCAGCAGCGACCACCGGAGGGACAATGAGCAGTTCTTC	CASSDHRRDNEQFF